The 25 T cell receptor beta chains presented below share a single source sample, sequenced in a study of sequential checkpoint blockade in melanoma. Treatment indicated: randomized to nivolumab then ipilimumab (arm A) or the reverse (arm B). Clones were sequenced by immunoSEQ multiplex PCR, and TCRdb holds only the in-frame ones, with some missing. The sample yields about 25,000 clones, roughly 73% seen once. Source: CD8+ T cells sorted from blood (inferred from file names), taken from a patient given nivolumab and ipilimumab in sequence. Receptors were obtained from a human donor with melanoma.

The DNA for the CDR3 is TGTGCCAGCAGCGTAGACCCATTTGAGTTTAGCACAGATACGCAGTATTTT. This translates into CASSVDPFEFSTDTQYF. The chain joins TRBV9 to TRBJ2-3; D not certain. The CDR3 has 17 residues. With 0 bases removed from V and 0 bases from J, the gap between germline ends came to 14 bases. Germline CDR1 and CDR2: SGDLS and YYNGEE.

The CDR3 loop reads CASSPSGGAYNEQFF. CDR3 sequence (DNA): TGTGCCAGCTCACCTAGCGGGGGGGCCTACAATGAGCAGTTCTTC. The rearrangement joins TRBV18 to TRBJ2-1; 11 positions agree with TRBD2. Looked up from germline, CDR1 is KGHSH and CDR2 is LQKENI. The ends lost 3 bases at V and 2 bases at J; junction bases unmatched: 0. The CDR3 covers 15 residues.

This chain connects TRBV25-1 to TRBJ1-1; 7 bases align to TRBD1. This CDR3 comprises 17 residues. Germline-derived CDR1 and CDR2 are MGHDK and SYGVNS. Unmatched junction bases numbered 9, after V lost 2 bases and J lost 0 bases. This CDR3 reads CASSEGRGPLMNTEAFF. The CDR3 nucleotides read TGTGCCAGCAGTGAAGGAAGGGGGCCCCTAATGAACACTGAAGCTTTCTTT.

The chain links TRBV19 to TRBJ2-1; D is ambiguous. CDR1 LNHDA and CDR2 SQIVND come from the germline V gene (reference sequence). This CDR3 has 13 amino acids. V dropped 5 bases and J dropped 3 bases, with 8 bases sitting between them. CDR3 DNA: TGTGCCAGTAGTCATGGCAGCTACAATGAGCAGTTCTTC. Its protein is CASSHGSYNEQFF.

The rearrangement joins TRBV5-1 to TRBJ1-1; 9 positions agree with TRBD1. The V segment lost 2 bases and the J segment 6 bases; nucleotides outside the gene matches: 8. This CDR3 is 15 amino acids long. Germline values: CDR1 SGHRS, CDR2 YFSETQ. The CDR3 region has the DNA TGCGCCAGCAGCTTCGCCGGGACAGGGAAGCCTGAAGCTTTCTTT. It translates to CASSFAGTGKPEAFF.

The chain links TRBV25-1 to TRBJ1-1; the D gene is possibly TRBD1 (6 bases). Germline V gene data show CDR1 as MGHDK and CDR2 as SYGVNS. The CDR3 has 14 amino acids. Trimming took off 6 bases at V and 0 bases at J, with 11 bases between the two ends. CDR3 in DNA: TGTGCCAGCAGCGCCAGGGGATTGAACACTGAAGCTTTCTTT. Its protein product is CASSARGLNTEAFF.

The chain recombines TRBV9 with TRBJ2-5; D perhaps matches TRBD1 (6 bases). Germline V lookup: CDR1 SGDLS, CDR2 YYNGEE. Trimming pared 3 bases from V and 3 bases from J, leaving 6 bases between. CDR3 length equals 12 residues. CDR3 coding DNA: TGTGCCAGCAGCGCAGGGGAAGAGACCCAGTACTTC. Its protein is CASSAGEETQYF.

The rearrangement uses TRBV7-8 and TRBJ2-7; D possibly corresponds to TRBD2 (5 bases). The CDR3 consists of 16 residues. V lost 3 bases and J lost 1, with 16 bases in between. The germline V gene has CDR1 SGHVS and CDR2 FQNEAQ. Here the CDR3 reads CASSFEVGVLSYEQYF. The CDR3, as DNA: TGTGCCAGCAGCTTTGAGGTGGGAGTCTTATCCTACGAGCAGTACTTC.

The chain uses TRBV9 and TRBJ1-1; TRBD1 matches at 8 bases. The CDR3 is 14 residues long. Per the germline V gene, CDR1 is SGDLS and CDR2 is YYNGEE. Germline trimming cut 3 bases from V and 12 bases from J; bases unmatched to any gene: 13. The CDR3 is CASSGRRDRGNTFF. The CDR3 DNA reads TGTGCCAGCAGCGGCCGCCGCGACAGGGGCAATACTTTCTTT.

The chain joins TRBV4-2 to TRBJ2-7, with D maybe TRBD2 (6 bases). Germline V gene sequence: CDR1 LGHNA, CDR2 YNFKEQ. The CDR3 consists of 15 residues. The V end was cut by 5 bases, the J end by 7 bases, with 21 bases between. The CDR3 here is CASSVRAGLLGEQYF. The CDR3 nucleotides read TGTGCCAGCAGCGTGCGCGCGGGACTTCTCGGGGAGCAGTACTTC.

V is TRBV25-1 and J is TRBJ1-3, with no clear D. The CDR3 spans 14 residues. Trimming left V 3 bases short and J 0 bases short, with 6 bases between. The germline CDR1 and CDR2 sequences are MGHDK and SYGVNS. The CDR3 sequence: CASSDTNSGNTIYF. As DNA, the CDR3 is TGTGCCAGCAGTGACACAAACTCTGGAAACACCATATATTTT.

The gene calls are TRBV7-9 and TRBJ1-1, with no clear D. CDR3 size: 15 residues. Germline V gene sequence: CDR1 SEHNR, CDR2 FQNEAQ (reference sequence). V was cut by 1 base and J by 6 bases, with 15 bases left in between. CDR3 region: CASSLGAVARAEAFF. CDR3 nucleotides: TGTGCCAGCAGCTTAGGGGCAGTGGCGAGAGCTGAAGCTTTCTTT.

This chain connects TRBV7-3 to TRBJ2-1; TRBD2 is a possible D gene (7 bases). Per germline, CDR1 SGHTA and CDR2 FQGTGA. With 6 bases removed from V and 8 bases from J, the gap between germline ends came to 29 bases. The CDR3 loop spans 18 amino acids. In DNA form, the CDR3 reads TGTGCCAGCAGTTCCTCGGGTAGGGGGGGGCCTTATTTGGATGAGCAGTTCTTC. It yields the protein CASSSSGRGGPYLDEQFF.

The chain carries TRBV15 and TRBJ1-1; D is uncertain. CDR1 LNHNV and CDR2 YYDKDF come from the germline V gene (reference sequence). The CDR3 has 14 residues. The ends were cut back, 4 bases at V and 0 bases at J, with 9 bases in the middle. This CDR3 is CATSMEEMNTEAFF. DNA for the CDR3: TGTGCCACCAGCATGGAGGAGATGAACACTGAAGCTTTCTTT.

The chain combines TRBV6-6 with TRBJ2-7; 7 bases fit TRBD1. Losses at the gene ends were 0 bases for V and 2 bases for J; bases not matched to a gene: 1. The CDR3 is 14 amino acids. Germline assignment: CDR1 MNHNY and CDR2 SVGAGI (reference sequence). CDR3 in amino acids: CASSYSGTAYEQYF. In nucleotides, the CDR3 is TGTGCCAGCAGTTACTCTGGGACAGCCTACGAGCAGTACTTC.

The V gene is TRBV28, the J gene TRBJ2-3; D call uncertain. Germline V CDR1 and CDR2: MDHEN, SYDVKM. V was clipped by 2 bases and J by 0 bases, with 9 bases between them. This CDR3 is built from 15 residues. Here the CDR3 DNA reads TGTGCCAGCAGTTTACAGATCCCTAGCACAGATACGCAGTATTTT. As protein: CASSLQIPSTDTQYF.

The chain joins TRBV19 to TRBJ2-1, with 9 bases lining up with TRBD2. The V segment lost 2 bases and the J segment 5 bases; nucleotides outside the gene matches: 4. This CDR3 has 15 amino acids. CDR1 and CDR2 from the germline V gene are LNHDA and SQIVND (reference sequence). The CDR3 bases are TGTGCCAGTAGTATACTCGCGGGGGGGAACAATGAGCAGTTCTTC. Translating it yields CASSILAGGNNEQFF.

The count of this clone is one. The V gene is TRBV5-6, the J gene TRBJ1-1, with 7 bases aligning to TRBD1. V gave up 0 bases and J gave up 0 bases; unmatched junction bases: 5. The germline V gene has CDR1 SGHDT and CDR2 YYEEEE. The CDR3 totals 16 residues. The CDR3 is CASSLGPQGMNTEAFF. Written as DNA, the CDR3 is TGTGCCAGCAGCTTGGGGCCACAGGGGATGAACACTGAAGCTTTCTTT.

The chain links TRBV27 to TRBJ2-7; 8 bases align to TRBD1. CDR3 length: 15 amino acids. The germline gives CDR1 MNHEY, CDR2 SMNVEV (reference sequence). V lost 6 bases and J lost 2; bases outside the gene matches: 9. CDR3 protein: CASSQVTGVPYEQYF. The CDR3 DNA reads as TGTGCCAGCAGCCAGGTGACAGGGGTCCCCTACGAGCAGTACTTC.

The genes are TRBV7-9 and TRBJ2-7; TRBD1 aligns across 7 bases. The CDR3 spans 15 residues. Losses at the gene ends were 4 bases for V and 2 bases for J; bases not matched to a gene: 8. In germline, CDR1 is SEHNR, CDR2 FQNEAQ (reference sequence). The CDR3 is CASSSGGDRPYEQYF. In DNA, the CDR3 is TGTGCCAGCAGCTCGGGTGGGGACAGACCCTACGAGCAGTACTTC. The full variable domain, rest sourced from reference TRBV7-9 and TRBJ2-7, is DTGVSQNPRHKITKRGQNVTFRCDPISEHNRLYWYRQTLGQGPEFLTYFQNEAQLEKSRLLSDRFSAERPKGSFSTLEIQRTEQGDSAMYLCASSSGGDRPYEQYFGPGTRLTVT.

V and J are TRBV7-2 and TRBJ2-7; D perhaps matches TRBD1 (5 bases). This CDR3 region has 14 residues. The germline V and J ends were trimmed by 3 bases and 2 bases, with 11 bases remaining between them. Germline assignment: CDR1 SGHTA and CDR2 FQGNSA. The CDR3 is CASSFYLGPYEQYF. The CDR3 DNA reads TGTGCCAGCAGCTTTTACCTGGGGCCCTACGAGCAGTACTTC.

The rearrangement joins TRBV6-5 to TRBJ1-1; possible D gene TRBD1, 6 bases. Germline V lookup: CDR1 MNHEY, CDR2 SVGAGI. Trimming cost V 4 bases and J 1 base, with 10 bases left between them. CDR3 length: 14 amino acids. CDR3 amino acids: CASSLTGANTEAFF. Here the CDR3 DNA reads TGTGCCAGCAGTTTGACAGGAGCGAACACTGAAGCTTTCTTT.

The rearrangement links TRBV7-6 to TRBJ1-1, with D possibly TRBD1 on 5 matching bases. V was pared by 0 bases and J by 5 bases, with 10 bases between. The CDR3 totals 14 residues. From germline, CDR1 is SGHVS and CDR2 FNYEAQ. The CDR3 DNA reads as TGTGCCAGCAGCTTAGCGGGGCCGGGTACTGAAGCTTTCTTT. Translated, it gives CASSLAGPGTEAFF.

CDR3 in DNA: TGTGCCAGCAGCGGGGGACAGGGAAACACTGAAGCTTTCTTT. Translating gives CASSGGQGNTEAFF. V gene TRBV7-9 combines with J gene TRBJ1-1, with TRBD1 identical over 9 bases. V gave up 5 bases and J gave up 2 bases; unmatched junction bases: 3. This CDR3 comprises 14 residues. Per the germline V gene, CDR1 is SEHNR and CDR2 is FQNEAQ (reference sequence).

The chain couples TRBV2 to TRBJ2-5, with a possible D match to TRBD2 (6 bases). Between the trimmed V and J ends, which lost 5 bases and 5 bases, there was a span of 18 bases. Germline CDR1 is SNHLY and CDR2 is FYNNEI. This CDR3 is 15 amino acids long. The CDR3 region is CASSYPLAVRETQYF. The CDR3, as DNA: TGTGCCAGCAGTTACCCACTAGCCGTCCGGGAGACCCAGTACTTC.